This T cell receptor (beta chain) came from a study of cytomegalovirus exposure and HLA in healthy donors. Notes on the study in general: The study dropped some indistinguishable V segments, TRBV6-2 and TRBV6-3 among them. The study flagged approximately 180 TCR beta chains as cytomegalovirus-associated. The authors later linked a missense DCLRE1C variant to TCR beta V- and J-gene trimming.

There are a few counts of this clone. The antigen remains undetermined. CDR3 length: 16 amino acids. Germline-derived CDR1 and CDR2 are MGHRA and YSYEKL. With 5 bases removed from V and 6 bases from J, the gap between germline ends came to 20 bases. Both 60 Vbeta primers and 13 Jbeta primers went into the PCR. Assay used: immunoSEQ multiplex PCR; TCRdb lists only in-frame clones, some missing. The table includes about 36,000 clones, about 72% detected once. Donors were ostensibly healthy at sampling, although undocumented immune exposures were probable. The chain couples TRBV4-1 to TRBJ2-1, with D maybe TRBD2 (7 bases). Sequencing was carried out using PBMCs. This TCR was recovered from a man aged 25 to 40 in good health and CMV-seronegative. The DNA of the CDR3 is TGCGCCAGCAGCGCCCGGGGGGCCAGGGTTCTCAATGAGCAGTTCTTC. Its translation is CASSARGARVLNEQFF.